The present T cell receptor beta chain was sequenced within a study of blood T cells in healthy people across ages. Study observations and caveats: For the donors, CMV status was unknown and possibly confounded expanded clonotype changes.

A second PCR of roughly 7 to 11 cycles used a sample-barcoded 5' primer and a J-beta primer mix. TCRdb reanalysed the 5' RACE reads using MiXCR and keeps one entry per CDR3 protein. The sample has 650,000 to 1,000,000 distinct CDR3 sequences; roughly 40% are singletons. This clonotype occurred a few times. Its target is unknown. With V trimmed by 4 bases and J by 0 bases, 4 bases remained unmatched. From germline, CDR1 is SQVTM and CDR2 ANQGSEA. The CDR3 length is 14 residues. The V gene is TRBV29-1, the J gene TRBJ1-1, with TRBD1 identical over 8 bases. Sequencing was carried out using blood. This receptor was taken from a man between 18 and 35 years old in good health. CDR3 DNA: TGCAGCGTTGGGACAGGGTATATGAACACTGAAGCTTTCTTT. Translated: CSVGTGYMNTEAFF.